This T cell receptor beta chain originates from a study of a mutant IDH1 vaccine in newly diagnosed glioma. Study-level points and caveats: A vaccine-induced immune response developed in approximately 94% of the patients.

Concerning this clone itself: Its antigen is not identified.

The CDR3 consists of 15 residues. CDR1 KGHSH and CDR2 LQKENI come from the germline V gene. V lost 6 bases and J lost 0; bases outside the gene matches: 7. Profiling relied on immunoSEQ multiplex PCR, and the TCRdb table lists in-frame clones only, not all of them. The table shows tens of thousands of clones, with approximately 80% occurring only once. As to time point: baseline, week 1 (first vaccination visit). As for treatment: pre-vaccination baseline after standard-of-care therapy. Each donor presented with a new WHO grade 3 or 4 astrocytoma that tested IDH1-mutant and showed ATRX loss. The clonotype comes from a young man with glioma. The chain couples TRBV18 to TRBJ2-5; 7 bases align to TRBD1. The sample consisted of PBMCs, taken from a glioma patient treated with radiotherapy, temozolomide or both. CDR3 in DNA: TGTGCCAGCTCCCCCGACAGGGAGTACCAAGAGACCCAGTACTTC. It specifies CASSPDREYQETQYF. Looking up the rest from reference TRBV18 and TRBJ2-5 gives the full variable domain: NAGVMQNPRHLVRRRGQEARLRCSPMKGHSHVYWYRQLPEEGLKFMVYLQKENIIDESGMPKERFSAEFPKEGPSILRIQQVVRGDSAAYFCASSPDREYQETQYFGPGTRLLVL.